This TCR beta chain derives from a study of blood T cell repertoires in COVID-19. Assay used: immunoSEQ multiplex PCR; TCRdb lists only in-frame clones, some missing. The repertoire consists of more than 200,000 clones, with approximately 80% occurring once and the leading ten covering 4.2%. The sequence was obtained from a man in his 60s with acute or convalescent COVID-19. Material: peripheral blood.

CDR3 nucleotide sequence: TGTGCCATCAGTGAGTCTGAGTTTACGGGGGAGACCCAGTACTTC. It is translated as CAISESEFTGETQYF. The rearrangement joins TRBV10-3 to TRBJ2-5; D might be TRBD2 (5 bases). The CDR3 totals 15 residues. Trimming removed 0 bases at V and 5 bases at J, with 13 bases between. Germline loops: CDR1 ENHRY, CDR2 SYGVKD.